This TCR beta chain was identified in a study of OX40 agonist ivuxolimab in advanced cancers. The CDR3 contains 20 residues. V was clipped by 8 bases and J by 2 bases; unmatched bases: 18. Germline V gives CDR1 SNHLY, CDR2 FYNNEI. This table comes from immunoSEQ multiplex PCR, and its TCRdb copy is limited to in-frame clones, with some not included. The repertoire holds about 15,000 clones, just over 70% seen once, with 36% in the top ten. This chain uses TRBV2 with TRBJ2-1; 13 bases line up with TRBD2. Here the sequenced sample was CD4+ or CD8+ T cells sorted from blood, taken in a trial of the OX40 agonist ivuxolimab. This sequence originates from an adult with an advanced solid tumor such as melanoma, head and neck, liver or kidney cancer. The CDR3 DNA follows: TGTGCCAGCCCCCGAGGTGGACTAGCGGGAGAAGTGGCCCCCTACAATGAGCAGTTCTTC. The encoded protein is CASPRGGLAGEVAPYNEQFF.